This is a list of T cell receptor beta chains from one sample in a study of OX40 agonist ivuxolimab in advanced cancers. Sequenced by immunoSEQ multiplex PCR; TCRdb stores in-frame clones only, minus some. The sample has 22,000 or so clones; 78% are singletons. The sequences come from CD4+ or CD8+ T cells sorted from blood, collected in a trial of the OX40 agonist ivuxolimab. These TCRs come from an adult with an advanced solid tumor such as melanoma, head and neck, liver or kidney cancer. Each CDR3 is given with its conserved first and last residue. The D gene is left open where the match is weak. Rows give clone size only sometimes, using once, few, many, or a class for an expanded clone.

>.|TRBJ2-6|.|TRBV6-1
CASSETTGLLSGANVLTF
TGTGCCAGCAGTGAGACTACAGGTTTACTCTCTGGGGCCAACGTCCTGACTTTC
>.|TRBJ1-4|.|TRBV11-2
CASSLGPGMMSEKLFF
TGTGCCAGCAGCTTAGGTCCGGGGATGATGAGTGAAAAACTGTTTTTT
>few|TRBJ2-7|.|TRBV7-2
CASSPKTRGREQYF
TGTGCCAGCAGCCCCAAGACTAGGGGCCGGGAGCAGTACTTC
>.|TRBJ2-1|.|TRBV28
CASSPFSDEQFF
TGTGCCAGCAGTCCCTTCTCGGATGAGCAGTTCTTC
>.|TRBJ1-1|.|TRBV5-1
CASRWTMGTEAFF
TGCGCCAGCAGATGGACTATGGGCACTGAAGCTTTCTTT
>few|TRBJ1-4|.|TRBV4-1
CASSQDAVQVATNEKLFF
TGCGCCAGCAGCCAAGATGCGGTCCAGGTTGCAACTAATGAAAAACTGTTTTTT
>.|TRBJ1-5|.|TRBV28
CASRPHRSNQPQHF
TGTGCCAGCAGGCCTCACAGGAGCAATCAGCCCCAGCATTTT
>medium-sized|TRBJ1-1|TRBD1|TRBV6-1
CASSEKTGDGSAEAFF
TGTGCCAGCAGTGAAAAAACAGGGGATGGTTCGGCTGAAGCTTTCTTT
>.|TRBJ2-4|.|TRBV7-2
CASSLLPGAKNIQYF
TGTGCCAGCAGCTTACTGCCAGGGGCCAAAAACATTCAGTACTTC
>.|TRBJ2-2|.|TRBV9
CASSGGGYTGELFF
TGTGCCAGCAGCGGTGGGGGCTACACCGGGGAGCTGTTTTTT
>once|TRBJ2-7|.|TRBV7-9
CASSSLRHEQYF
TGTGCCAGCAGCTCCCTTAGACACGAGCAGTACTTC
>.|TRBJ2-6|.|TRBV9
CASSPRQISSGANVLTF
TGTGCCAGCAGCCCCCGACAGATTAGCTCTGGGGCCAACGTCCTGACTTTC
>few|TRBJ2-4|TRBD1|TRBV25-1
CASSEGAGGVGNIQYF
TGTGCCAGCAGTGAAGGGGCAGGGGGAGTTGGGAACATTCAGTACTTC
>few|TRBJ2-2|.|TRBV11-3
CASSFATNTGELFF
TGTGCCAGCAGCTTCGCTACGAACACCGGGGAGCTGTTTTTT
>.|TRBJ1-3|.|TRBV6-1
CASSEAGWANTIYF
TGTGCCAGCAGTGAAGCGGGATGGGCAAACACCATATATTTT
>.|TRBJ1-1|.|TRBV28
CASSPGGARWTEAFF
TGTGCCAGCAGCCCCGGGGGGGCGCGATGGACTGAAGCTTTCTTT
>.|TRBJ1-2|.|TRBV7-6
CASSLAAGCTF
TGTGCCAGCAGCTTAGCGGCTGGCTGCACCTTC
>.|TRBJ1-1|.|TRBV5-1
CASSLRDPGTEAFF
TGCGCCAGCAGCTTGAGGGACCCGGGCACTGAAGCTTTCTTT
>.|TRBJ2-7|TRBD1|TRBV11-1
CASSLSLGQGTYEQYF
TGTGCCAGCAGCCTATCGTTAGGACAGGGGACCTACGAGCAGTACTTC
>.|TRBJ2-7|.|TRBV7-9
CASSPSGKQYEQYF
TGTGCCAGCAGCCCGTCGGGCAAGCAATACGAGCAGTACTTC
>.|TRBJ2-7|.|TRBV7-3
CASSWAGGGEQYF
TGTGCCAGCAGCTGGGCAGGGGGAGGCGAGCAGTACTTC
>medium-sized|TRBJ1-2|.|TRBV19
CATSASSYVGYTF
TGTGCCACCAGCGCGTCGAGCTATGTTGGGTACACCTTC
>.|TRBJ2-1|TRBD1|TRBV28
CASRADRAYNEQFF
TGTGCCAGCAGAGCAGACAGGGCGTACAATGAGCAGTTCTTC
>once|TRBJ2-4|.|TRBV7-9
CASTRVAKNIQYF
TGTGCCAGCACACGGGTAGCCAAAAACATTCAGTACTTC
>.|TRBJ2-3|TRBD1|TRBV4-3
CASSRVYRTGASTDTQYF
TGCGCCAGCAGCCGGGTTTACCGGACAGGAGCTAGCACAGATACGCAGTATTTT
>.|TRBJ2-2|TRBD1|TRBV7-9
CANGTGGKDTGELFF
TGTGCCAACGGTACAGGGGGAAAGGACACCGGGGAGCTGTTTTTT
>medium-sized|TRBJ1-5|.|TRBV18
CASSPYGGNGQPQHF
TGTGCCAGCTCACCGTACGGGGGGAATGGTCAGCCCCAGCATTTT
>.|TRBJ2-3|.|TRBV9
CASSVTTGREGDTQYF
TGTGCCAGCAGCGTAACTACGGGGCGGGAAGGAGATACGCAGTATTTT
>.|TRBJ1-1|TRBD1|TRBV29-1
CSVGQGGTEAFF
TGCAGCGTCGGACAGGGAGGCACTGAAGCTTTCTTT
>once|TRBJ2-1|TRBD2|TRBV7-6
CASSLADILRGKAGGVYNEQFF
TGTGCCAGCAGCTTAGCCGATATTCTTCGAGGTAAAGCGGGAGGCGTTTATAATGAGCAGTTCTTC
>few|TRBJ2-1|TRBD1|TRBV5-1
CASSWGGGTGNEQFF
TGCGCCAGCAGCTGGGGTGGCGGGACAGGCAATGAGCAGTTCTTC
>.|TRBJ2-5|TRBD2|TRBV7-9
CASSPGGAQETQYF
TGTGCCAGCAGTCCGGGGGGGGCCCAAGAGACCCAGTACTTC
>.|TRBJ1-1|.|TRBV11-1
CASSLGQVGEAFF
TGTGCCAGCAGCTTAGGACAGGTTGGGGAAGCTTTCTTT
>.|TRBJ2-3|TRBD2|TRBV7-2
CASSLAVGGPEDTQYF
TGTGCCAGCAGCTTAGCGGTGGGAGGGCCCGAAGATACGCAGTATTTT
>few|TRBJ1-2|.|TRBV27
CASSLLGGYGYTF
TGTGCCAGCAGCCTCTTGGGGGGCTATGGCTACACCTTC
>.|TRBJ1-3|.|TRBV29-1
CSVSVGALSGNTIYF
TGCAGCGTTTCGGTGGGGGCTCTCTCTGGAAACACCATATATTTT
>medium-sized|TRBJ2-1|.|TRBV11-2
CASSLAGVYNEQFF
TGTGCCAGCAGCTTAGCAGGGGTTTACAATGAGCAGTTCTTC
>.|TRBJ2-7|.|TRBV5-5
CASSLKWQVNGEQYF
TGTGCCAGCAGCTTGAAGTGGCAGGTGAACGGCGAGCAGTACTTC
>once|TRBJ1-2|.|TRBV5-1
CASSREGWDGYTF
TGCGCCAGCTCCAGGGAGGGCTGGGATGGCTACACCTTC
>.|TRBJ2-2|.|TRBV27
CASRTGGGAGELFF
TGTGCCAGCAGGACAGGCGGTGGGGCCGGGGAGCTGTTTTTT
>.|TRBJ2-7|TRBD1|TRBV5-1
CASSGGNRGAYEQYF
TGCGCCAGCAGCGGAGGAAACAGGGGTGCCTACGAGCAGTACTTC
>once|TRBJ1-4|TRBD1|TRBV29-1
CSCGQGLVSNEKLFF
TGCAGTTGCGGACAGGGACTTGTCTCAAATGAAAAACTGTTTTTT
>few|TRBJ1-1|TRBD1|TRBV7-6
CASSLGWEGANTEAFF
TGTGCCAGCAGCTTAGGGTGGGAGGGGGCCAACACTGAAGCTTTCTTT
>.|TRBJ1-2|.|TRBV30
CAWTKRTGITYGYTF
TGTGCCTGGACTAAACGAACGGGGATTACCTATGGCTACACCTTC
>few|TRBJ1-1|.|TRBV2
CASRTQGRTEAFF
TGTGCCAGCAGGACCCAGGGGAGGACTGAAGCTTTCTTT
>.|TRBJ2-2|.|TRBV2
CASRIRTSNTGELFF
TGTGCCAGCAGGATCAGGACTTCGAACACCGGGGAGCTGTTTTTT
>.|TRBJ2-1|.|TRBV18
CASSEGGSYEQFF
TGTGCCAGCTCGGAAGGGGGGTCATATGAGCAGTTCTTC
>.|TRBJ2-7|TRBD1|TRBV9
CASSPSGTVYEQYF
TGTGCCAGCAGCCCCTCCGGGACAGTCTACGAGCAGTACTTC
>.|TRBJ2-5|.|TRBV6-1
CASSERGVGETQYF
TGTGCCAGCAGTGAACGCGGGGTTGGGGAGACCCAGTACTTC
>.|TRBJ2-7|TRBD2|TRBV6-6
CASTPVTSGDEQYF
TGTGCCAGCACCCCCGTTACTAGCGGAGACGAGCAGTACTTC
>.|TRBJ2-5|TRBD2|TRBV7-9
CASSLVAMGGRQETQYF
TGTGCCAGCAGCTTAGTAGCTATGGGGGGGAGGCAAGAGACCCAGTACTTC
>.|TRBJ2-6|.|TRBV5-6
CASSLPPGAGANVLTF
TGTGCCAGCAGCTTACCCCCGGGTGCTGGGGCCAACGTCCTGACTTTC
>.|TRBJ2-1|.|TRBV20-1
CSAIDYNEQFF
TGCAGTGCTATCGACTACAATGAGCAGTTCTTC
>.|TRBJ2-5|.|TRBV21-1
CTTRSSGPQETQYF
TGTACCACCCGCAGTAGCGGGCCCCAAGAGACCCAGTACTTC
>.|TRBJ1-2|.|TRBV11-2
CASSLARALYGYTF
TGTGCCAGCAGCTTAGCAAGGGCTCTCTATGGCTACACCTTC